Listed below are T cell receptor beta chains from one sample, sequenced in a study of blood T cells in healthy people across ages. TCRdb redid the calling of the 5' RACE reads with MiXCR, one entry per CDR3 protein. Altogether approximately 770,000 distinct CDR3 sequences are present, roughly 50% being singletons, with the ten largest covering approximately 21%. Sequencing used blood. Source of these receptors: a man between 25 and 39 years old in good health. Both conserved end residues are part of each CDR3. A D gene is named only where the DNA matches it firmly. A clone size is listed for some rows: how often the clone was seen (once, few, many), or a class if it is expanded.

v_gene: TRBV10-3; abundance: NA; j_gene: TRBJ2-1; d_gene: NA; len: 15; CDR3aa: CAISEGRGYYNEQFF; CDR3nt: TGTGCCATCAGTGAGGGTAGGGGTTACTACAATGAGCAGTTCTTC
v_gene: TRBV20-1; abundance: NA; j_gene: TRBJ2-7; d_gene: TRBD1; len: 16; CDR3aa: CSASHLTGASSYEQYF; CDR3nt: TGCAGTGCTAGTCATCTGACAGGGGCCAGCTCCTACGAGCAGTACTTC
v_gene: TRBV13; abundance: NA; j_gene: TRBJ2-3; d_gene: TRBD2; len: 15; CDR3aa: CASSQLAGGTDTQYF; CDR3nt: TGTGCCAGCAGTCAATTAGCGGGGGGGACAGATACGCAGTATTTT
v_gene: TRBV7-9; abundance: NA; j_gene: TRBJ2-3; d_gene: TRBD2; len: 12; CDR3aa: CASSLLAGDKYF; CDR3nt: TGTGCCAGCAGCTTATTAGCGGGGGACAAGTATTTT
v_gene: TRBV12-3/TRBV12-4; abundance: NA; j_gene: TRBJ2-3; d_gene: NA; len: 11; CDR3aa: CASSPGGKQYF; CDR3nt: TGTGCCAGCAGCCCAGGGGGGAAGCAGTATTTT
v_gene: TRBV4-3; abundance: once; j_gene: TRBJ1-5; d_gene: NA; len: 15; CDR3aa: CASSRTTEYYQPQHF; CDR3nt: TGCGCCAGCAGCCGGACTACAGAATACTATCAGCCCCAGCATTTT
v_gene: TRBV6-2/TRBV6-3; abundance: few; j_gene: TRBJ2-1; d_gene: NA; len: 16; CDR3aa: CASSRGTTLSYNEQFF; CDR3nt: TGTGCCAGCAGCCGAGGGACGACCCTCTCCTACAATGAGCAGTTCTTC
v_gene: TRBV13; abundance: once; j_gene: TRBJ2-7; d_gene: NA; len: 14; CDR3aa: CASSSRQKSYEQYF; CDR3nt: TGTGCCAGCAGCTCCCGACAGAAGAGCTACGAGCAGTACTTC
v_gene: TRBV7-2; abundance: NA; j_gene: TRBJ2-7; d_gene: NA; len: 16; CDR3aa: CASSLAANTNPHEQYF; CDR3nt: TGTGCCAGCAGCTTAGCCGCCAACACAAATCCCCACGAGCAGTACTTC
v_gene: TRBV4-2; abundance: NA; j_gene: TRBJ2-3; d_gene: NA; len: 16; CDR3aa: CASSQGVSGAADTQYF; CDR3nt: TGTGCCAGCAGCCAAGGCGTTTCAGGGGCGGCAGATACGCAGTATTTT
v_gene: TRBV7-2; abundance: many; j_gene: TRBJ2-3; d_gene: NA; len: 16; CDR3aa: CASSLGAGGISDTQYF; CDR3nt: TGTGCCAGCAGCTTAGGAGCGGGCGGGATTTCAGATACGCAGTATTTT
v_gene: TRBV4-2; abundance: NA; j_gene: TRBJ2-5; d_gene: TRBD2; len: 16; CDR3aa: CASSQDGAGGPETQYF; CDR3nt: TGTGCCAGCAGCCAAGATGGGGCGGGGGGGCCTGAGACCCAGTACTTC
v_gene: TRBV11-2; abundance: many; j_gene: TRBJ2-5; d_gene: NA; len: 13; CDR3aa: CASSGGQKETQYF; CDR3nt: TGTGCCAGCAGCGGGGGCCAAAAAGAGACCCAGTACTTC
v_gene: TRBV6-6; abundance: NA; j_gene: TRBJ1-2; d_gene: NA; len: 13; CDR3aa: CASSYVQDYGYTF; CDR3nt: TGTGCCAGCAGTTACGTGCAGGACTATGGCTACACCTTC
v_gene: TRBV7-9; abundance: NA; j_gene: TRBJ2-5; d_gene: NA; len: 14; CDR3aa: CASSPISGMETQYF; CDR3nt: TGTGCCAGCAGCCCAATTTCGGGGATGGAGACCCAGTACTTC
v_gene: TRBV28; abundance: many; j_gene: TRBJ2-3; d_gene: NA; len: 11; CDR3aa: CASRKEVTQYF; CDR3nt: TGTGCCAGCAGGAAGGAGGTTACGCAGTATTTT
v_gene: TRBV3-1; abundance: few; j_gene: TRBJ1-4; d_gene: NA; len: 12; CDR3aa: CASSQDAEKLFF; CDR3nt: TGTGCCAGCAGCCAAGATGCGGAAAAACTGTTTTTT
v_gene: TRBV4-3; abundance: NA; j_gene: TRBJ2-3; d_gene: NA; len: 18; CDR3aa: CAGSQDHGTISSTDTQYF; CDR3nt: TGCGCCGGCAGCCAAGATCACGGGACCATCTCGAGCACAGATACGCAGTATTTT
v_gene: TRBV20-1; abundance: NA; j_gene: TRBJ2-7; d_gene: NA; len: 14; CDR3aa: CSAKRAGHDYEQYF; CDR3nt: TGCAGTGCGAAGAGGGCAGGACATGACTACGAGCAGTACTTC
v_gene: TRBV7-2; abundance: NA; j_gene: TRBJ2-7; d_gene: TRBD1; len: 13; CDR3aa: CASSRNRGYEQYF; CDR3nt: TGTGCCAGCAGCCGGAACAGGGGGTACGAGCAGTACTTC
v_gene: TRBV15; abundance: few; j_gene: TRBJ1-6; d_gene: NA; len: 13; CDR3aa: CATSREFRETLHF; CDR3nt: TGTGCCACCAGCAGAGAATTCAGGGAAACCCTCCACTTT
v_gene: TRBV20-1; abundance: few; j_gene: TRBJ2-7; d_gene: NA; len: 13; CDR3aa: CSASPTESYEQYF; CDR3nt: TGCAGTGCTAGTCCGACCGAGTCCTACGAGCAGTACTTC
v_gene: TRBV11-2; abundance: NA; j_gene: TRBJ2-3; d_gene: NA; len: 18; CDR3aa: CASSLASGRRWGTDTQYF; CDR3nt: TGTGCCAGCAGCTTAGCTTCCGGCCGGAGGTGGGGCACAGATACGCAGTATTTT
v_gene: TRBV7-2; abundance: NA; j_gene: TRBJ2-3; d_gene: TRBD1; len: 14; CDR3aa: CASAGTGDRNTQYF; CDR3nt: TGTGCCAGCGCCGGGACAGGGGACCGGAATACGCAGTATTTT
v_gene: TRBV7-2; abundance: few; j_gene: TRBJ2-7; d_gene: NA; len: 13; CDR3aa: CASSLVLGDEQYF; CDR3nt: TGTGCCAGCAGCTTAGTCTTGGGAGACGAGCAGTACTTC
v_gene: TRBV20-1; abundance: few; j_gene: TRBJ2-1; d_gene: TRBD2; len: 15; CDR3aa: CSARESLAGGGPLFF; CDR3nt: TGCAGTGCTAGAGAAAGTCTAGCGGGAGGGGGGCCTTTGTTCTTC
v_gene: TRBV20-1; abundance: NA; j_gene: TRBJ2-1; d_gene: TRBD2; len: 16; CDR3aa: CSAALLERGSYNEQFF; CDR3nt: TGCAGTGCTGCTCTCCTGGAGCGGGGGTCATACAATGAGCAGTTCTTC
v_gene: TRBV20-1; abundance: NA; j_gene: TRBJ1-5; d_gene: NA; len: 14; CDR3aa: CSAIGGASNQPQHF; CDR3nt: TGCAGTGCCATCGGCGGGGCTAGCAATCAGCCCCAGCATTTT
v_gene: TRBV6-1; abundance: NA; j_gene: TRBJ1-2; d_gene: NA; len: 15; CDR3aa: CASSEAAGVQYGYTF; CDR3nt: TGTGCCAGCAGTGAAGCAGCGGGGGTACAATATGGCTACACCTTC
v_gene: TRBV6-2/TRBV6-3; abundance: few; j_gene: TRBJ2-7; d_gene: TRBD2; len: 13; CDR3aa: CASSPGLAGEQYF; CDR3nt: TGTGCCAGCAGTCCTGGACTAGCGGGAGAGCAGTACTTC
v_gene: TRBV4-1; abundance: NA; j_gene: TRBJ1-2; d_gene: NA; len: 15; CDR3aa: CASSPMGRGTYGYTF; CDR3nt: TGCGCCAGCAGCCCGATGGGGAGGGGGACTTATGGCTACACCTTC
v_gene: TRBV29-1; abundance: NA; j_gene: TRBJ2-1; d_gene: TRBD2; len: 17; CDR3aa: CSVRGLAGGQGYNEQFF; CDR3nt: TGCAGCGTTCGGGGGTTAGCGGGAGGGCAGGGCTACAATGAGCAGTTCTTC
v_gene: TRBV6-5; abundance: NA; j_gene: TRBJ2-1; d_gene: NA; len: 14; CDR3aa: CASSPVTVYNEQFF; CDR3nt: TGTGCCAGCAGCCCAGTCACAGTCTACAATGAGCAGTTCTTC
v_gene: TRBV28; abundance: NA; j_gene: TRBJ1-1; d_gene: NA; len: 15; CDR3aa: CASRLSGTRSTEAFF; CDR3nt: TGTGCCAGCAGACTTTCCGGGACGCGGAGCACTGAAGCTTTCTTT
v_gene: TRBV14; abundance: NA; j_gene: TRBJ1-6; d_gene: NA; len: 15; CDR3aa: CASSQRSGANSPLHF; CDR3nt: TGTGCCAGCAGCCAAAGGTCCGGAGCTAATTCACCCCTCCACTTT
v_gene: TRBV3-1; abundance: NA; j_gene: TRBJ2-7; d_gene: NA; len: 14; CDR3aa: CASSSGWGAYEQYF; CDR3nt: TGTGCCAGCAGCTCCGGGTGGGGAGCCTACGAGCAGTACTTC
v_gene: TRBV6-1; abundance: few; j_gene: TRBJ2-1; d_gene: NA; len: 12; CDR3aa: CASSEWWNEQFF; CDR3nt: TGTGCCAGCAGTGAATGGTGGAATGAGCAGTTCTTC
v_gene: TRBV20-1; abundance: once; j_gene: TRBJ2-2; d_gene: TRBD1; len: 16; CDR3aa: CSAREGQGANTGELFF; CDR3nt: TGCAGTGCTAGAGAAGGACAGGGGGCGAACACCGGGGAGCTGTTTTTT
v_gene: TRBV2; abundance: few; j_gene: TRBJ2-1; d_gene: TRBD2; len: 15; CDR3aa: CASGRTGLAGNEQFF; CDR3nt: TGTGCCAGCGGACGGACGGGACTAGCGGGAAATGAGCAGTTCTTC
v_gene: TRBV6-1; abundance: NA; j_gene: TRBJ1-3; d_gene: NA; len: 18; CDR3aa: CASSERPDGSGVGNTIYF; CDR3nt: TGTGCCAGCAGTGAGCGACCAGACGGCAGCGGTGTTGGAAACACCATATATTTT
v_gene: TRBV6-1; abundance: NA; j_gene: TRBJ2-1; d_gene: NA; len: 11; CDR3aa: CASRARNEQFF; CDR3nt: TGTGCCAGCAGGGCCAGGAATGAGCAGTTCTTC
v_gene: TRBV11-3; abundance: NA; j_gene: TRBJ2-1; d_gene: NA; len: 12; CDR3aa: CASSHDSNEQFF; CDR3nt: TGTGCCAGCAGCCACGACTCCAATGAGCAGTTCTTC
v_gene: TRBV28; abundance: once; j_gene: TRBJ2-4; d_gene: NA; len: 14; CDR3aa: CASSFGELMNIQYF; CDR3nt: TGTGCCAGCAGTTTTGGGGAGTTGATGAACATTCAGTACTTC
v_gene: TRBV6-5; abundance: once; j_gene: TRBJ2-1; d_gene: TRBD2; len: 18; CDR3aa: CASSYGGFGAGGQDEQFF; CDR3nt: TGTGCCAGCAGTTACGGGGGTTTTGGAGCGGGGGGTCAGGATGAGCAGTTCTTC
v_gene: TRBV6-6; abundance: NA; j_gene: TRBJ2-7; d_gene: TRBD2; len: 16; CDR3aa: CASSNPGTSGTYEQYF; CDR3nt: TGTGCCAGCAGCAATCCCGGGACTAGCGGGACTTACGAGCAGTACTTC
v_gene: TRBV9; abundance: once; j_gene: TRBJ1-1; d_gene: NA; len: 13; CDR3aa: CASKEGPFTEAFF; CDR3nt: TGTGCCAGCAAAGAGGGTCCTTTCACTGAAGCTTTCTTT
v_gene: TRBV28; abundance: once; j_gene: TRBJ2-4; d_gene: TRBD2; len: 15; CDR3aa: CASRGEGLAKNIQYF; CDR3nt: TGTGCCAGCAGGGGGGAGGGGCTAGCCAAAAACATTCAGTACTTC
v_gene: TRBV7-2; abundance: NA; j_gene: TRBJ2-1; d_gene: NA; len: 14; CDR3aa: CASSSRGGGHEQFF; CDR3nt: TGTGCCAGCAGCTCGAGGGGGGGAGGCCATGAGCAGTTCTTC
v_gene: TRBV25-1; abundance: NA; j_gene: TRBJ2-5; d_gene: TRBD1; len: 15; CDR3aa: CASSELAGGLETQYF; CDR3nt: TGTGCCAGCAGTGAATTGGCAGGGGGCTTGGAGACCCAGTACTTC
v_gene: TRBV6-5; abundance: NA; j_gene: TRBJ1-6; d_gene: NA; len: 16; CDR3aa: CASRGEEGQDNSPLHF; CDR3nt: TGTGCCAGCAGGGGCGAGGAGGGGCAAGATAATTCACCCCTCCACTTT
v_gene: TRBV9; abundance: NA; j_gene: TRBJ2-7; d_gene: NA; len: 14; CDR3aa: CASSVSQVPFEQYF; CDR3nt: TGTGCCAGCAGCGTCAGCCAGGTACCCTTTGAGCAGTACTTC
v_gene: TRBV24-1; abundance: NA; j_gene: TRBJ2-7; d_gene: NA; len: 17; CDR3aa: CATSDLPPLLLDYEQYF; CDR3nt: TGTGCCACCAGTGATTTGCCCCCACTACTCCTTGACTACGAGCAGTACTTC
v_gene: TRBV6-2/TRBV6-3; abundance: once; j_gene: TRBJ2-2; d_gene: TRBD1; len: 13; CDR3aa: CATRTGSAGELFF; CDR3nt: TGTGCCACTCGGACAGGGTCGGCCGGGGAGCTGTTTTTT
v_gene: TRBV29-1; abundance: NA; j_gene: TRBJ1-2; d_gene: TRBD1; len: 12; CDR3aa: CSVMGQGGGYTF; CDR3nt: TGCAGCGTCATGGGACAGGGAGGTGGCTACACCTTC